There are a few counts of the clone carrying this TCR beta chain. Its cognate antigen is unknown. Germline V gene sequence: CDR1 SQVTM, CDR2 ANQGSEA. V shed 6 bases and J shed 3 bases, with 11 bases lying between them. The CDR3 consists of 12 residues. Sample-barcoded 5' priming and a J-beta primer mix drove a second PCR of about 6 to 11 cycles. Carrying 12 random nucleotides, a template-switch adaptor labeled each individual cDNA molecule. In TCRdb, the 5' RACE reads were re-called with MiXCR into one record per CDR3 protein. The data show fewer than 900,000 distinct CDR3 sequences, roughly 40% seen once. The data stem from a study of blood T cells in healthy people across ages. Whole-study results and caveats: Not knowing donor CMV status may have confounded expanded clonotype changes. Considered underestimates were the diversity estimates obtained from one million T cells. A greater number of naive CD4+ cells and higher diversity distinguished long-lived donors from aged donors.

This sequence joins TRBV29-1 and TRBJ1-1; no firm D call. The sequencing input was blood. The clonotype comes from a man between 18 and 35 years old in good health. The CDR3 bases are TGCAGCGTACGGATGGGCGACACTGAAGCTTTCTTT. Translation: CSVRMGDTEAFF.